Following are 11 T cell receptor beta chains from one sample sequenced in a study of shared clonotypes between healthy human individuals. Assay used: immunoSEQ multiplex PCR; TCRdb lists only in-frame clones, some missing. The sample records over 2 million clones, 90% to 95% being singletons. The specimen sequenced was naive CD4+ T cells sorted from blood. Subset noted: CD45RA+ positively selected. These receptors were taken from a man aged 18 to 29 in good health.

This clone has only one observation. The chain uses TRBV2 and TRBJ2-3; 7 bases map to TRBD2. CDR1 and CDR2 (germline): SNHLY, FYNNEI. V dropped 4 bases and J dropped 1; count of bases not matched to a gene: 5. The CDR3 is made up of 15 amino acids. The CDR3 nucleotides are TGTGCCAGCAGTGGGGTTAGCGGGCGCACAGATACGCAGTATTTT. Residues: CASSGVSGRTDTQYF.

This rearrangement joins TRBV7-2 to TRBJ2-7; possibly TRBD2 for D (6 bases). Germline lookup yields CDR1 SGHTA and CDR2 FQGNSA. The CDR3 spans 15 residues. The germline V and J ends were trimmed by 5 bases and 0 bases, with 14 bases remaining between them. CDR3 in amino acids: CASSPTAGYSYEQYF. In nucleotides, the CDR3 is TGTGCCAGCAGCCCTACGGCGGGGTACTCCTACGAGCAGTACTTC. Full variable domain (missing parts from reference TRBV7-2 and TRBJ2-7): GAGVSQSPSNKVTEKGKDVELRCDPISGHTALYWYRQSLGQGLEFLIYFQGNSAPDKSGLPSDRFSAERTGGSVSTLTIQRTQQEDSAVYLCASSPTAGYSYEQYFGPGTRLTVT.

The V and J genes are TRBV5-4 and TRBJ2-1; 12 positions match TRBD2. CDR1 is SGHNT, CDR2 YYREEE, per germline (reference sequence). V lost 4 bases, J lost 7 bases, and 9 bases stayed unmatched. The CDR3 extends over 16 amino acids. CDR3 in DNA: TGTGCCAGCAGCCTGACGACTAGCGGGAGCGAAAATGAGCAGTTCTTC. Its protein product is CASSLTTSGSENEQFF.

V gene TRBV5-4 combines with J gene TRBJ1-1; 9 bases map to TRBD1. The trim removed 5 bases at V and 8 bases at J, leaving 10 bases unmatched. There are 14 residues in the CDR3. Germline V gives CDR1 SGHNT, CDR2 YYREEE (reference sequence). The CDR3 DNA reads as TGTGCCAGCAGGACGGGACAGGGCTCCGAGGAAGCTTTCTTT. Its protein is CASRTGQGSEEAFF.

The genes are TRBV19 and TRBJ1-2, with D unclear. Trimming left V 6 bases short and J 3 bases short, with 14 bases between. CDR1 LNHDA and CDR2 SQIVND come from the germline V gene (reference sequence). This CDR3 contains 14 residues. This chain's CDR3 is CASSRGDGDYGYTF. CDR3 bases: TGTGCCAGTAGCCGGGGAGACGGTGACTATGGCTACACCTTC. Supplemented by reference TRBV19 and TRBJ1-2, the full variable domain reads DGGITQSPKYLFRKEGQNVTLSCEQNLNHDAMYWYRQDPGQGLRLIYYSQIVNDFQKGDIAEGYSVSREKKESFPLTVTSAQKNPTAFYLCASSRGDGDYGYTFGSGTRLTVV.

CDR3 nucleotides: TGCGCCAGCAGCCACACCCGGGACAGGGGATCATGGCCCCAGCATTTT. Residues: CASSHTRDRGSWPQHF. This rearrangement joins TRBV4-1 to TRBJ1-5; 10 bases are a match to TRBD1. Germline values: CDR1 MGHRA, CDR2 YSYEKL. V shed 3 bases, J shed 9 bases, and the junction held 11 bases outside the gene matches. The CDR3 runs 16 residues.

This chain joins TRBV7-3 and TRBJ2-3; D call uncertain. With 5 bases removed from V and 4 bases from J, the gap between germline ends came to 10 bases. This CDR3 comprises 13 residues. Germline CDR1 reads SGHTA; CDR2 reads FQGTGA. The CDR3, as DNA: TGTGCCAGCAGCCCCAGGTGGGCAGATACGCAGTATTTT. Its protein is CASSPRWADTQYF.

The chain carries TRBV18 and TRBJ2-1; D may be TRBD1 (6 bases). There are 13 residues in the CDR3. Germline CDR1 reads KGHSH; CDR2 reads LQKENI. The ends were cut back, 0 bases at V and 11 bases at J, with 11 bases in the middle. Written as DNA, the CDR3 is TGTGCCAGCTCACCACCGGGGGCCGGCAAGCAGTTCTTC. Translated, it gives CASSPPGAGKQFF.

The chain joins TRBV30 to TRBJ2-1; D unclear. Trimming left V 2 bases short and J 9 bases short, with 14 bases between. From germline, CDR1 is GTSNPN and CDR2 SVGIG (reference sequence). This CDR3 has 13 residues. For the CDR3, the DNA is TGTGCCTGGAGTAGCTTGACCGGCAGTGAGCAGTTCTTC. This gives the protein CAWSSLTGSEQFF.

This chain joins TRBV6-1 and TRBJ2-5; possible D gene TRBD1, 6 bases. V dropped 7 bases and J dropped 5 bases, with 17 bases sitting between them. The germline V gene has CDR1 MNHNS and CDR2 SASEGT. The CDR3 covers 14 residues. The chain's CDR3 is CASMGHLNLETQYF. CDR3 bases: TGTGCCAGCATGGGACACCTGAACTTGGAGACCCAGTACTTC.

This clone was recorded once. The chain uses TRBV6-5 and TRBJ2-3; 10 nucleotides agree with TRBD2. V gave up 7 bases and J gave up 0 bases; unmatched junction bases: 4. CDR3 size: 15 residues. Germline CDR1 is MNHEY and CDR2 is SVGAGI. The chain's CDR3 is CASTPTSGSTDTQYF. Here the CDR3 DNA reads TGTGCCAGCACTCCGACTAGCGGGAGCACAGATACGCAGTATTTT.